This record covers a single TCR beta chain. The data stem from a study of T cell changes during pregnancy in multiple sclerosis. Some clones are missing from TCRdb's copy, which holds only in-frame ones; the method was immunoSEQ multiplex PCR. Among around 59,000 clones listed, roughly 93% were seen once. Germline CDR1 and CDR2: MNHEY and SVGAGI. The CDR3 is 15 residues long. Trimming took 0 bases from V and 4 from J, leaving 12 bases between them. This material consisted of CD8+ T cells from peripheral blood mononuclear cells, taken in the second trimester of pregnancy. The source of this sequence is a female donor with multiple sclerosis, enrolled in a pregnancy study. The gene calls are TRBV6-5 and TRBJ1-1, with a tentative D call TRBD1 (5 bases). This CDR3 is CASSYSNGGATEAFF. The CDR3 coding sequence is TGTGCCAGCAGTTACTCGAACGGGGGAGCCACTGAAGCTTTCTTT.